The source of this TCR beta chain is a study of blood T cell repertoires in COVID-19. Study summary: Samples taken during acute and convalescent COVID-19 were collected in the United States, Italy and Spain. In each case, the material was cDNA or gDNA derived from T cells, B-cell-depleted T cells, or PBMCs.

In the original workflow: Cell counts per sample came from amplifying reference gene primers. Data came from immunoSEQ multiplex PCR; TCRdb stores just in-frame clones and leaves some out. V, J and clone size derive from that table, while D and trimming were established from the DNA sequence. The sample includes 130,000 or so clones, around four fifths of them seen just once. This CDR3 spans 12 amino acids. V gave up 3 bases and J gave up 11 bases, with 13 bases separating them. Germline V lookup: CDR1 MNHEY, CDR2 SMNVEV (reference sequence). This sequence was found in a man aged 80 or over with active or convalescent COVID-19. The chain combines TRBV27 with TRBJ1-1, with D possibly TRBD1 on 5 matching bases. Sequencing was done on a sample of peripheral blood. CDR3 sequence reads: CASSFGVGAAFF. CDR3 sequence (DNA): TGTGCCAGCAGTTTTGGGGTAGGGGCTGCTTTCTTT.